The 14 T cell receptor beta chains below come from one sample, sequenced in a study of technical replicates of blood from a handful of donors. Measured with immunoSEQ multiplex PCR; TCRdb has only the in-frame clones, and not every one. Of 70,000 to 95,000 clones in the sample, 95% to 98% were seen once. Input material: T cells isolated from PBMCs. The receptors originated from a human donor in good health.

V is TRBV5-4 and J is TRBJ2-1; 8 nucleotides agree with TRBD2. This CDR3 region has 15 residues. CDR1 and CDR2 from the germline V gene are SGHNT and YYREEE (reference sequence). J gave up 8 bases and V 4 bases, and 11 bases lay outside the gene matches. DNA of the CDR3: TGTGCCAGCAGCCCACCGCCGGGACTAGTTTATGAGCAGTTCTTC. It translates to CASSPPPGLVYEQFF.

This clone was counted a few times. The chain links TRBV7-6 to TRBJ1-1, with 10 bases lining up with TRBD1. V was clipped by 4 bases and J by 7 bases; unmatched bases: 9. Germline V gene lookup returns CDR1 SGHVS and CDR2 FNYEAQ. This CDR3 has 15 residues. CDR3 protein: CASSSPGTGALEAFF. The CDR3 DNA sequence: TGTGCCAGCAGCTCCCCCGGGACAGGGGCCCTTGAAGCTTTCTTT.

The V and J genes are TRBV9 and TRBJ2-1; TRBD2 aligns across 7 bases. After removal of 4 bases from V and 7 bases from J, the junction contained 11 bases not matched to a gene. This CDR3 is built from 15 residues. Germline V gene data show CDR1 as SGDLS and CDR2 as YYNGEE. Here the CDR3 reads CASSPLAEFANEQFF. CDR3 nucleotide sequence: TGTGCCAGCAGCCCGCTAGCGGAATTCGCTAATGAGCAGTTCTTC. The variable domain in full, with the rest retrieved from reference TRBV9 and TRBJ2-1, is DSGVTQTPKHLITATGQRVTLRCSPRSGDLSVYWYQQSLDQGLQFLIQYYNGEERAKGNILERFSAQQFPDLHSELNLSSLELGDSALYFCASSPLAEFANEQFFGPGTRLTVL.

The chain uses TRBV10-2 and TRBJ1-6, with D hard to call. Germline values: CDR1 WSHSY, CDR2 SAAADI. The CDR3 consists of 14 residues. V lost 2 bases and J lost 9, with 11 bases in between. Written as DNA, the CDR3 is TGCGCCAGCAGTGAGGACACCTCTACTTCACCCCTCCACTTT. The encoded protein is CASSEDTSTSPLHF.

The J gene is TRBJ1-1, the V gene TRBV9; D is ambiguous. The CDR3 contains 15 residues. Germline loops: CDR1 SGDLS, CDR2 YYNGEE. V lost 4 bases and J 1 base, leaving 14 bases between the germline ends. The CDR3, as DNA: TGTGCCAGCAGCCCGAACGTAGTTTGGAACACTGAAGCTTTCTTT. Translation: CASSPNVVWNTEAFF. Drawing the rest from reference TRBV9 and TRBJ1-1, the complete variable domain is DSGVTQTPKHLITATGQRVTLRCSPRSGDLSVYWYQQSLDQGLQFLIQYYNGEERAKGNILERFSAQQFPDLHSELNLSSLELGDSALYFCASSPNVVWNTEAFFGQGTRLTVV.

The chain has TRBV19 and TRBJ2-7; 10 bases match TRBD2. The CDR3 runs 14 residues. Per the germline V gene, CDR1 is LNHDA and CDR2 is SQIVND (reference sequence). V shed 5 bases, J shed 2 bases, and the junction held 3 bases outside the gene matches. CDR3 sequence (DNA): TGTGCCAGTAGTGTTAGCGGGGGGCCCTACGAGCAGTACTTC. Translated, it gives CASSVSGGPYEQYF.

The CDR3 loop is CASSFVGTGFKKLFF. CDR3 DNA sequence: TGTGCCAGCAGCTTTGTGGGGACAGGGTTCAAAAAACTGTTTTTT. The chain has TRBV7-8 and TRBJ1-4; 9 bases line up with TRBD1. The germline CDR1 and CDR2 sequences are SGHVS and FQNEAQ. This CDR3 spans 15 amino acids. V shed 3 bases and J 9 bases; nucleotides not matched to a gene: 8.

This rearrangement joins TRBV19 to TRBJ2-7, with a possible D match to TRBD2 (6 bases). The V gene's germline CDR1 is LNHDA and CDR2 SQIVND (reference sequence). This CDR3 has 16 residues. Trimming removed 2 bases at V and 5 bases at J, with 19 bases between. CDR3 loop: CASSITASAGRHEQYF. The CDR3 DNA is TGTGCCAGTAGTATAACGGCAAGTGCAGGGAGGCACGAGCAGTACTTC.

The V gene is TRBV2, the J gene TRBJ1-5; D not resolved. V was clipped by 5 bases and J by 4 bases, with 9 bases between them. The CDR3 length is 13 residues. Germline CDR1 SNHLY, CDR2 FYNNEI. CDR3 DNA: TGTGCCAGCAGTACTAGATCTAATCAGCCCCAGCATTTT. The encoded protein is CASSTRSNQPQHF.

V is TRBV4-1 and J is TRBJ1-2; TRBD1 aligns across 7 bases. Germline V gene sequence: CDR1 MGHRA, CDR2 YSYEKL. Losses at the gene ends were 3 bases for V and 3 bases for J; bases not matched to a gene: 10. The CDR3 is 16 residues long. In nucleotides, the CDR3 is TGCGCCAGCAGCCAGGGCCTCGGACAGGAACACTATGGCTACACCTTC. It codes for CASSQGLGQEHYGYTF.

The chain links TRBV13 to TRBJ2-1; possible D gene TRBD1, 6 bases. The germline gives CDR1 PRHDT, CDR2 FYEKMQ (reference sequence). This CDR3 contains 16 residues. The V end lost 3 bases, the J end lost 4 bases, and 16 bases lay between the germline ends. For the CDR3, the DNA is TGTGCCAGCAGCTTCTTAAAAGAAGGACAGTACAATGAGCAGTTCTTC. Translated: CASSFLKEGQYNEQFF. The full variable domain, in which reference TRBV13 and TRBJ2-1 provide the parts outside the CDR3, is AAGVIQSPRHLIKEKRETATLKCYPIPRHDTVYWYQQGPGQDPQFLISFYEKMQSDKGSIPDRFSAQQFSDYHSELNMSSLELGDSALYFCASSFLKEGQYNEQFFGPGTRLTVL.

The chain couples TRBV27 to TRBJ1-1; TRBD1 aligns across 8 bases. In germline, CDR1 is MNHEY, CDR2 SMNVEV (reference sequence). The CDR3 spans 17 residues. With V trimmed by 6 bases and J by 0 bases, 12 bases remained unmatched. CDR3: CASRRDRRWGLNTEAFF. The CDR3 region has the DNA TGTGCCAGCAGACGGGACAGGCGTTGGGGGCTGAACACTGAAGCTTTCTTT.

DNA for the CDR3: TGCGCCAGCAGACCGGCAGGGACAGGGGAGACCCAGTACTTC. Translation gives CASRPAGTGETQYF. The gene calls are TRBV5-1 and TRBJ2-5; 9 nucleotides line up with TRBD1. The CDR3 sequence is 14 residues long. Germline CDR1 SGHRS, CDR2 YFSETQ. V lost 5 bases, J lost 5 bases, and 7 bases stayed unmatched. The full variable domain, its missing parts supplied by reference TRBV5-1 and TRBJ2-5, is KAGVTQTPRYLIKTRGQQVTLSCSPISGHRSVSWYQQTPGQGLQFLFEYFSETQRNKGNFPGRFSGRQFSNSRSEMNVSTLELGDSALYLCASRPAGTGETQYFGPGTRLLVL.

CDR3: CASSLAGTDTQYF. The CDR3 DNA is TGTGCCAGCAGCTTGGCGGGCACAGATACGCAGTATTTT. The genes are TRBV5-6 and TRBJ2-3, with D hard to call. The CDR3 totals 13 residues. Germline V gives CDR1 SGHDT, CDR2 YYEEEE. Between the trimmed V and J ends, which lost 0 bases and 1 base, there was a span of 3 bases.